This T cell receptor (beta chain) was identified during a study of T cell changes during pregnancy in multiple sclerosis (dated by TCRdb to between 2019 and 2020). For context, the study as a whole: In women with multiple sclerosis, the researchers looked at how the T cell repertoire shifted as pregnancy progressed.

Notes on this clone: Its antigen is currently not known. Qualities for individual bases were not recorded, and no much larger clone is one base off.

Library creation used the immunoSEQ multiplex PCR assay. The table comes from immuneACCESS by way of TCRdb, which keeps in-frame sequences with V and J called. Part of the clones is missing from these tables; in studies checked, under half for an unresolved V gene and the rest for unknown reasons. For this sample the table gives roughly 42,000 clones, of which around 90% were detected only once. The ten biggest clones cover around 0.78% of the sample. Trimming costs V 5 bases and J 1 base, and their ends lie 13 bases apart. Measured from the cysteine to the phenylalanine, the CDR3 is 15 residues long. Just the 45-base CDR3 DNA is kept, in frame starting at base 1. CDR1 and CDR2, looked up from the germline V gene, are SGHTA and FQGTGA.

The receptor comes from a female donor with multiple sclerosis, enrolled in a pregnancy study. The V and J segments used are TRBV7-3 and TRBJ2-3; a tentative D call is TRBD2 (6 bases match). Here the sequenced sample was CD4+ T cells from peripheral blood mononuclear cells, taken before pregnancy. The nucleotide sequence is TGTGCCAGCAGCGCCTTGACGGGGGGCACAGATACGCAGTATTTT. Protein translation: CASSALTGGTDTQYF. The variable domain in full, with residues beyond the CDR3 obtained from the reference TRBV7-3 and TRBJ2-3 genes, is GAGVSQTPSNKVTEKGKYVELRCDPISGHTALYWYRQSLGQGPEFLIYFQGTGAADDSGLPNDRFFAVRPEGSVSTLKIQRTERGDSAVYLCASSALTGGTDTQYFGPGTRLTVL.